Following are 28 T cell receptor beta chains from one sample sequenced in a study of CD8 T cells in Susac syndrome. Random hexamers were used to reverse transcribe the RNA input (about 0.5 to 1 ug). TCRdb reprocessed the immunoSEQ multiplex PCR reads with MiXCR, giving one entry per CDR3 protein. The table includes roughly 84,000 distinct CDR3 sequences, about 96% detected once. Sequencing used CD8+ T cells from PBMCs. The receptors were gathered from a human donor with Susac syndrome.

The chain is built from TRBV20-1 and TRBJ2-3; 11 bases fit TRBD1. This CDR3 comprises 19 residues. CDR1 is DFQATT and CDR2 is SNEGSKA in the germline V gene (reference sequence). V lost 6 bases, J lost 0 bases, and 17 bases stayed unmatched. The CDR3 bases are TGCAGTGCCCCCTCCGGGACAGGGGGTCCTGATCCTAGCACAGATACGCAGTATTTT. Translation: CSAPSGTGGPDPSTDTQYF.

The rearrangement joins TRBV15 to TRBJ2-7; 10 bases are a match to TRBD1. V shed 0 bases, J shed 7 bases, and the junction held 6 bases outside the gene matches. This CDR3 is 15 amino acids long. Germline CDR1 reads LNHNV; CDR2 reads YYDKDF (reference sequence). The CDR3 DNA follows: TGTGCCACCAGCAGAGATAAGGACAGGGGGAGGGAGCAGTACGTC. Translation gives CATSRDKDRGREQYV.

J is TRBJ2-1 and V is TRBV27, with D possibly being TRBD1 or TRBD2 (5 bases each). CDR1 and CDR2 from the germline V gene are MNHEY and SMNVEV (reference sequence). The CDR3 is made up of 13 amino acids. Trimming removed 9 bases at V and 0 bases at J, with 9 bases between. CDR3 region: CASGDGSYNEQFF. The CDR3 nucleotides read TGTGCCAGTGGGGACGGCTCCTACAATGAGCAGTTCTTC.

This clonotype was detected only once. The chain combines TRBV9 with TRBJ2-3; D could derive from TRBD1 or TRBD2 (5 bases each). CDR1 and CDR2 from the germline V gene are SGDLS and YYNGEE. This CDR3 has 13 amino acids. Trimming removed 4 bases from V and 1 base from J, with 7 bases in between. Written as DNA, the CDR3 is TGTGCCAGCAGCCGAGGGGGCACAGATACGCAGTATTTT. This sequence encodes CASSRGGTDTQYF.

V and J are TRBV6-2 or TRBV6-3 and TRBJ2-1, with D hard to call. This CDR3 contains 14 residues. Germline CDR1 reads MNHEY; CDR2 reads SVGEGT. Trimming took off 5 bases at V and 0 bases at J, with 8 bases between the two ends. In DNA, the CDR3 is TGTGCCAGCAGTGACACCCCCTCCTACAATGAGCAGTTCTTC. This encodes CASSDTPSYNEQFF.

The chain links TRBV7-9 to TRBJ2-5; D is undetermined. Germline CDR1 is SEHNR and CDR2 is FQNEAQ (reference sequence). V was trimmed by 5 bases and J by 2 bases, leaving 12 bases between them. The CDR3 has 14 residues. Here the CDR3 reads CASSLRANQETQYF. CDR3 DNA: TGTGCCAGCAGCCTCAGAGCTAATCAAGAGACCCAGTACTTC. Based on the CDR3 plus reference TRBV7-9 and TRBJ2-5, the full variable domain is DTGVSQNPRHKITKRGQNVTFRCDPISEHNRLYWYRQTLGQGPEFLTYFQNEAQLEKSRLLSDRFSAERPKGSFSTLEIQRTEQGDSAMYLCASSLRANQETQYFGPGTRLLVL.

This clonotype was picked up one time. The chain is built from TRBV10-3 and TRBJ2-3; D is perhaps TRBD1 or TRBD2 (6 bases each). The V gene lost 3 bases and the J gene lost 2 bases, with 9 bases spanning the gap. This CDR3 is 14 amino acids long. The germline V gene has CDR1 ENHRY and CDR2 SYGVKD. DNA of the CDR3: TGTGCCATCAGTGAAGGGGGGTACACAGATACGCAGTATTTT. This translates into CAISEGGYTDTQYF.

This clonotype was observed a single time. The chain carries TRBV12-3 or TRBV12-4 and TRBJ2-5; D gene ambiguous. The CDR3 has 13 residues. Trimming cost V 6 bases and J 1 base, with 9 bases left between them. In nucleotides, the CDR3 is TGTGCCAGCAGCCCGACATTCCAAGAGACCCAGTACTTC. Its protein is CASSPTFQETQYF.

CDR3 nucleotide sequence: TGCGCCAGCAGCCAAGGGTTGGGTCGGGGCACTGAAGCTTTCTTT. It specifies CASSQGLGRGTEAFF. The rearrangement links TRBV4-3 to TRBJ1-1; the D is unclear. The germline gives CDR1 LGHNA, CDR2 YSLEER. CDR3 size: 15 residues. Trimming took 1 base from V and 4 from J, leaving 13 bases between them.

This sequence joins TRBV2 and TRBJ2-3, with D possibly called TRBD1 or TRBD2 (5 bases each). Trimming took off 10 bases at V and 8 bases at J, with 10 bases between the two ends. In germline, CDR1 is SNHLY, CDR2 FYNNEI. CDR3 size: 10 residues. As DNA, the CDR3 is TGTGCCACCTTGAGGGGTACGCAGTATTTT. It translates to CATLRGTQYF.

This chain joins TRBV5-4 and TRBJ2-7; 7 nucleotides agree with TRBD2. The CDR3 sequence is 15 residues long. V shed 2 bases, J shed 0 bases, and the junction held 5 bases outside the gene matches. CDR1 is SGHNT, CDR2 YYREEE, per germline (reference sequence). The CDR3 DNA follows: TGTGCCAGCAGCTTCCTAGCGGATAGCTCCTACGAGCAGTACTTC. This sequence encodes CASSFLADSSYEQYF.

The chain is built from TRBV12-3 or TRBV12-4 and TRBJ2-5, with unresolved D. CDR3 length equals 14 residues. Trimming removed 3 bases from V and 2 bases from J, with 10 bases in between. CDR3 in DNA: TGTGCCAGCAGTTTTCCCAGGCAACAAGAGACCCAGTACTTC. It encodes CASSFPRQQETQYF.

This clonotype was observed a single time. The chain joins TRBV20-1 to TRBJ2-1; D possibly corresponds to TRBD2 (6 bases). With 6 bases removed from V and 5 bases from J, the gap between germline ends came to 14 bases. CDR3 size: 13 residues. Germline CDR1 and CDR2: DFQATT and SNEGSKA (reference sequence). The CDR3 spells CSAYIAADNEQFF. The DNA of the CDR3 is TGCAGTGCCTATATAGCGGCCGACAATGAGCAGTTCTTC.

This chain joins TRBV15 and TRBJ2-1; D uncertain. V lost 9 bases and J lost 1, with 4 bases in between. CDR3 length equals 11 residues. Germline assignment: CDR1 LNHNV and CDR2 YYDKDF (reference sequence). As DNA, the CDR3 is TGTGCCACACAGTCCTACAATGAGCAGTTCTTC. Residues: CATQSYNEQFF. The whole variable domain, filled in from reference TRBV15 and TRBJ2-1, reads DAMVIQNPRYQVTQFGKPVTLSCSQTLNHNVMYWYQQKSSQAPKLLFHYYDKDFNNEADTPDNFQSRRPNTSFCFLDIRSPGLGDTAMYLCATQSYNEQFFGPGTRLTVL.

The chain combines TRBV29-1 with TRBJ1-1; the D is unclear. The CDR3 has 10 amino acids. Germline values: CDR1 SQVTM, CDR2 ANQGSEA. Trimming removed 7 bases from V and 5 bases from J, with 8 bases in between. CDR3 sequence: CSAARTEAFF. The CDR3 nucleotides read TGCAGCGCCGCCCGGACTGAAGCTTTCTTT.

The chain uses TRBV29-1 and TRBJ1-2; D unclear. Germline lookup yields CDR1 SQVTM and CDR2 ANQGSEA. The V gene lost 6 bases and the J gene lost 3 bases, with 8 bases spanning the gap. The CDR3 length is 11 residues. Written as DNA, the CDR3 is TGCAGCGTAGTGTTGGACTATGGCTACACCTTC. Its protein is CSVVLDYGYTF.

In its sample, this clonotype was seen once. CDR3: CASSLSGLAGGPDNEQFF. CDR3 nucleotides: TGTGCCAGCAGTTTATCCGGTCTAGCGGGAGGGCCGGACAATGAGCAGTTCTTC. This chain links TRBV27 with TRBJ2-1; TRBD2 matches at 12 bases. The length of the CDR3 is 18 residues. The V segment lost 0 bases and the J segment 5 bases; nucleotides outside the gene matches: 8. The V gene's germline CDR1 is MNHEY and CDR2 SMNVEV (reference sequence).

The chain joins TRBV7-6 to TRBJ2-5; D is perhaps TRBD2 (5 bases). Trimming shortened V by 5 bases and J by 0 bases, and 16 bases separated the two germline ends. The germline gives CDR1 SGHVS, CDR2 FNYEAQ. The CDR3 spans 16 residues. The DNA for the CDR3 is TGTGCCAGCAGCCCCCGCGCGGAGGCGTACCAAGAGACCCAGTACTTC. Protein product: CASSPRAEAYQETQYF.

This chain joins TRBV7-9 and TRBJ2-7; possibly TRBD1 or TRBD2 for D (5 bases each). This CDR3 comprises 14 residues. The germline gives CDR1 SEHNR, CDR2 FQNEAQ (reference sequence). The V end lost 5 bases, the J end lost 4 bases, and 15 bases lay between the germline ends. This CDR3 reads CASSRPGDGYEQYV. Written as DNA, the CDR3 is TGTGCCAGCAGCCGGCCCGGGGACGGGTACGAGCAGTACGTC.

The rearrangement links TRBV18 to TRBJ1-2; D ambiguous. Germline-derived CDR1 and CDR2 are KGHSH and LQKENI. V was cut by 1 base and J by 4 bases, with 13 bases left in between. This CDR3 region has 15 residues. The CDR3 DNA follows: TGTGCCAGCTCACCACGAGTCATTGAGGTCTATGGCTACACCTTC. It yields the protein CASSPRVIEVYGYTF.

The chain joins TRBV4-3 to TRBJ2-1; D is undetermined. V was pared by 0 bases and J by 5 bases, with 11 bases between. Germline-derived CDR1 and CDR2 are LGHNA and YSLEER. This CDR3 contains 15 residues. The chain's CDR3 is CASSQDGTDDNEQFF. The CDR3 DNA follows: TGCGCCAGCAGCCAAGATGGTACAGACGACAATGAGCAGTTCTTC.

The chain couples TRBV7-9 to TRBJ2-5, with 7 positions matching TRBD2. The germline V gene encodes CDR1 SEHNR and CDR2 FQNEAQ (reference sequence). V dropped 3 bases and J dropped 4; count of bases not matched to a gene: 8. The CDR3 covers 15 residues. CDR3 residues: CASSLGGSGPETQYF. CDR3 sequence (DNA): TGTGCCAGCAGCTTGGGCGGGAGCGGGCCAGAGACCCAGTACTTC.

The gene calls are TRBV4-3 and TRBJ2-2; 11 bases line up with TRBD2. With V trimmed by 4 bases and J by 1 base, 2 bases remained unmatched. Germline-derived CDR1 and CDR2 are LGHNA and YSLEER. This CDR3 contains 16 residues. CDR3 DNA sequence: TGCGCCAGCAGCCCAGGACTAGCGGGGAACACCGGGGAGCTGTTTTTT. Amino acid sequence: CASSPGLAGNTGELFF.

The J gene is TRBJ2-5, the V gene TRBV7-9; TRBD1 aligns across 8 bases. Trimming removed 5 bases from V and 5 bases from J; junction bases left unmatched: 7. CDR1 SEHNR and CDR2 FQNEAQ come from the germline V gene (reference sequence). The CDR3 consists of 14 residues. CDR3: CASSPTGVGETQYF. The CDR3 DNA is TGTGCCAGCAGCCCGACAGGGGTCGGGGAGACCCAGTACTTC.

The gene calls are TRBV9 and TRBJ1-1; D possibly corresponds to TRBD1 (5 bases). There are 14 residues in the CDR3. V lost 0 bases and J lost 4, with 10 bases in between. Per germline, CDR1 SGDLS and CDR2 YYNGEE. The CDR3 spells CASSVGGVPTEAFF. DNA for the CDR3: TGTGCCAGCAGCGTAGGGGGCGTCCCCACTGAAGCTTTCTTT.

This clonotype was picked up one time. The V call is TRBV30, the J call TRBJ1-3; no clear D. The CDR3 has 15 residues. V was trimmed by 5 bases and J by 0 bases, leaving 14 bases between them. CDR1 and CDR2 (germline): GTSNPN, SVGIG (reference sequence). For the CDR3, the DNA is TGTGCCTGGTGCCATAAGGATCACTCTGGAAACACCATATATTTT. This gives the protein CAWCHKDHSGNTIYF.

The chain couples TRBV5-6 to TRBJ2-7; D tentatively fits TRBD1 or TRBD2 (5 bases each). V lost 2 bases and J 0 bases, leaving 15 bases between the germline ends. Germline values: CDR1 SGHDT, CDR2 YYEEEE. This CDR3 comprises 16 residues. The CDR3 loop reads CASSLSLGTYSYEQYF. The DNA of the CDR3 is TGTGCCAGCAGCTTATCTCTAGGGACCTACTCCTACGAGCAGTACTTC.

V usage is TRBV7-2 and J usage is TRBJ2-6; the D is unclear. The length of the CDR3 is 11 residues. CDR1 SGHTA and CDR2 FQGNSA come from the germline V gene. With 1 base removed from V and 17 bases from J, the gap between germline ends came to 9 bases. This CDR3 is CASSLDSPVTF. The CDR3 bases are TGTGCCAGCAGCTTAGACTCACCCGTGACTTTC.